This T cell receptor (beta chain) was recovered during a study of T cells in Graves' hyperthyroidism and ophthalmopathy (dated by TCRdb to about 2019). Background on the whole study: Peripheral blood was sampled at the time of initial diagnosis, prior to any treatment. To identify distinguishing TCR V-J signatures, a discovery cohort of about 100 patients was used, comprising 43 with Graves' ophthalmopathy and around 60 with stable Graves' hyperthyroidism. Prospective prediction of ophthalmopathy was tested in an independent validation cohort consisting of roughly 20 hyperthyroidism patients and 15 to 17 patients who later progressed to ophthalmopathy. The 100 discovery patients were divided at random into training and test sets in a 7:3 ratio. In several Graves' hyperthyroidism patients, the study also compared T-cell repertoires from thyroid tissue with T-cell repertoires from blood. After sampling, hyperthyroidism patients received methimazole starting at 30 mg daily, and ophthalmopathy patients received high-dose intravenous methylprednisolone. According to the paper, TCR Vbeta CDR3 sequencing was carried out on 135 peripheral blood samples, which came from fewer than 50 ophthalmopathy, about 75 hyperthyroidism and about 17 progressor patients.

CDR1 and CDR2, per the germline V gene, are SGHRS and YFSETQ. Trimming accounts for 4 bases at V and 2 bases at J, while the number of junction bases matched to no gene is 8. Including cysteine and phenylalanine, the CDR3 has 16 amino acids. The entry retains the CDR3 DNA only, 48 bases that are in frame from base 1. This clonotype came up a few times. The antigen it recognizes is unknown. Nothing much larger sits one base from this clone, and base qualities are not available. Overall results and qualifications from the work: In cross-validation, a model built on a 13 V-J signature told ophthalmopathy apart from stable hyperthyroidism with 87.88% sensitivity and about 81% specificity, and in testing the same model reached 80%/75%. In validation, progression to ophthalmopathy was predicted by the model with nearly 71% sensitivity and 72.22% specificity, a median of about 6.8 months before onset. Most expanded thyroid clonotypes (frequency above 0.001) were also found in blood, which suggests that blood repertoires may mirror thyroid immune responses. No statistical method was used to set the sample size in advance, and investigators knew the group allocation.

The TCR beta CDR3 regions were amplified from the RNA transcripts. The TCR CDR3 was subjected to a first round of RT-PCR using the HTBI primer set and the Qiagen OneStep RT-PCR kit. Libraries were constructed in a second round of multiplex PCR, after which size selection and purification were performed. The libraries were sequenced on an Illumina HiSeq2000 using paired-end 100 bp reads. As for the authors' bioinformatics: SOAPnuke was used to process the raw data, throwing out any read that contained adapters or uncalled bases, had a mean Phred below 15, or lacked an exact constant-primer or identifier match. High-quality paired reads were merged using COPE v1.2.5, and each unique nucleotide sequence was defined as a clonotype. Clonotypes were aligned to IMGT TRBV, TRBD and TRBJ reference segments using MiTCR v1.1. The analysis was restricted to V-J combinations with a frequency above 0.0001, which together covered 99.2% of the repertoires. A TCS score was defined as the ratio between F50 (clonal expansion) and ExV (chaos), using BLOSUM62-based TCRdist between CDR3 peptides within each V-J. Welch's t-statistics and random forest reduced approximately 520 V-J features to 13, which were used in a naive Bayes classifier (R e1071). TCRdb reworked the public reads: Q25 trimming with fastp, MiXCR clone assembly, productive beta chains retained. All rows with the same CDR3 protein become a single entry with the most common DNA and genes. The authors' filters were not applied to this entry. The table for this sample lists hundreds of thousands of distinct CDR3 sequences; around 16% of them were counted only once. Together, the top ten hold around 4% of the sample.

Graves' hyperthyroidism was defined as stable when no progression to ophthalmopathy occurred over 18 months of follow-up. Hyperthyroidism patients were newly diagnosed, with disease duration under 2 months, and aged 18 to 65 years. Patients with uncontrolled infections, other autoimmune diseases, pregnancy or lactation were excluded. Diagnoses were based on clinical symptoms, serum thyroxine and TRAb, thyroid ultrasound and orbital computed tomography. PBMCs were isolated from more than 9 ml of fresh peripheral blood by Ficoll-Paque density gradient centrifugation. Total RNA was extracted using Trizol reagent, and RNA quality was assessed on an Agilent 2100 Bioanalyzer.

The V gene is TRBV5-1 and the J gene is TRBJ2-7; 11 bases in the middle match TRBD1. The sample comprised blood. This TCR was recovered from a woman in her twenties or thirties with Graves' hyperthyroidism. The sequence in DNA is TGCGCCAGCAGCCGTCAAGGACAGGGGGCAGCCTACGAGCAGTACTTC. Its translation is CASSRQGQGAAYEQYF. Extended through the reference TRBV5-1 and TRBJ2-7 proteins, this CDR3 yields the full variable domain: KAGVTQTPRYLIKTRGQQVTLSCSPISGHRSVSWYQQTPGQGLQFLFEYFSETQRNKGNFPGRFSGRQFSNSRSEMNVSTLELGDSALYLCASSRQGQGAAYEQYFGPGTRLTVT.